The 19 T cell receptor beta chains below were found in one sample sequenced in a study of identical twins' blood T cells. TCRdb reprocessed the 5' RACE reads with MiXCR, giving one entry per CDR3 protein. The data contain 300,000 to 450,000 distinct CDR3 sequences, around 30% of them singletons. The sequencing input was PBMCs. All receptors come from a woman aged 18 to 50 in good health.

The CDR3 DNA reads as TGTGCCAGCAGCATTCCCGGCGGGACTAGAATGTATGCAGATACGCAGTATTTT. Its translation: CASSIPGGTRMYADTQYF. The V and J genes are TRBV7-9 and TRBJ2-3; 8 bases match TRBD2. Germline loops: CDR1 SEHNR, CDR2 FQNEAQ (reference sequence). CDR3 length equals 18 residues. V was clipped by 5 bases and J by 4 bases; unmatched bases: 17.

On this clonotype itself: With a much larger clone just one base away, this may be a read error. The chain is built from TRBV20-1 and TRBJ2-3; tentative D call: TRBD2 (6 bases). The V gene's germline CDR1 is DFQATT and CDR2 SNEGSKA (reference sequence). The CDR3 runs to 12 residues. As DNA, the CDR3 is TGCAGTGCTCGGGGAGGTGGAGATACGGAGTATTTT. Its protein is CSARGGGDTEYF.

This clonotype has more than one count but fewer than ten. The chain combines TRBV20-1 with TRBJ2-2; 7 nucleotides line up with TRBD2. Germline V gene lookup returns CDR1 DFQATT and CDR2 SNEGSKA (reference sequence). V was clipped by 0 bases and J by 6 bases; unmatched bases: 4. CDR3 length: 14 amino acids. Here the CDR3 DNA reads TGCAGTGCTAGAGATCGGGGGGTGGCCGGGGAGCTGTTTTTT. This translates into CSARDRGVAGELFF.

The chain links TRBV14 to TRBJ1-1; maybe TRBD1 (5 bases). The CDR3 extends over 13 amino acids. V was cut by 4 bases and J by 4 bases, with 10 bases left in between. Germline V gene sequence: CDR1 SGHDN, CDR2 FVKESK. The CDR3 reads CASSPHRLTEAFF. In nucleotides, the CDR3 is TGTGCCAGCAGCCCACACAGGCTCACTGAAGCTTTCTTT.

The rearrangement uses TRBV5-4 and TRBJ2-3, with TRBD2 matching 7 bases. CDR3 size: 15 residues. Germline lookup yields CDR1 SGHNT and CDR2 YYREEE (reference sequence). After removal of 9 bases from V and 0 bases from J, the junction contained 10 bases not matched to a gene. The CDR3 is CATMNSGSSTDTQYF. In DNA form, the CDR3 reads TGTGCCACCATGAATAGCGGGTCTAGCACAGATACGCAGTATTTT.

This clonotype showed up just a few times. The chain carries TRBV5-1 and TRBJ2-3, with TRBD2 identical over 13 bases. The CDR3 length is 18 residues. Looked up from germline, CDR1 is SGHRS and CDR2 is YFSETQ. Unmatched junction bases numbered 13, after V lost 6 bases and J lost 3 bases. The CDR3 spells CASTDGSTSGRFTDTQYF. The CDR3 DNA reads TGCGCCAGCACCGACGGCTCGACTAGCGGGAGGTTTACAGATACGCAGTATTTT.

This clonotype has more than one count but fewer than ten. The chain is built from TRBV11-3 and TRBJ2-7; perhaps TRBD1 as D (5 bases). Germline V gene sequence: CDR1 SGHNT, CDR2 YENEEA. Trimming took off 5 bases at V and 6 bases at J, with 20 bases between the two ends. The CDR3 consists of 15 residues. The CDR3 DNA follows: TGTGCCAGCAGCGCTCAGGGTACCTTGGCTATCGAGCAGTACTTC. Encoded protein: CASSAQGTLAIEQYF.

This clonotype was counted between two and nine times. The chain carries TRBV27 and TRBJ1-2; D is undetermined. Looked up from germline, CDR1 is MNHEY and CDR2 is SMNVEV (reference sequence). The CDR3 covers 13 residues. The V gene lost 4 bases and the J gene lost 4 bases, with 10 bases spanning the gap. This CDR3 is CASSSSAGYGYTF. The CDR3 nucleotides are TGTGCCAGCAGTTCCTCAGCCGGCTATGGCTACACCTTC.

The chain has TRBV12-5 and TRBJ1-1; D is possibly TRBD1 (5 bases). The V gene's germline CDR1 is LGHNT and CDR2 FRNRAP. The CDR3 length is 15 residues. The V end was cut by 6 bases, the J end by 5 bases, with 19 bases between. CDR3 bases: TGTGCTAGTGGGCCGCTCAAGGGGTGGGGAACTGAAGCTTTCTTT. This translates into CASGPLKGWGTEAFF.

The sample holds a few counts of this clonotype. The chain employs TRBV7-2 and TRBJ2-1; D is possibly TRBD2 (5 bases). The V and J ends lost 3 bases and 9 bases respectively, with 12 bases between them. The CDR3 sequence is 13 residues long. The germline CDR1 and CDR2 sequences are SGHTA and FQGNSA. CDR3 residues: CASSLEASGEQFF. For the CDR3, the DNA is TGTGCCAGCAGCTTGGAGGCTTCGGGTGAGCAGTTCTTC.

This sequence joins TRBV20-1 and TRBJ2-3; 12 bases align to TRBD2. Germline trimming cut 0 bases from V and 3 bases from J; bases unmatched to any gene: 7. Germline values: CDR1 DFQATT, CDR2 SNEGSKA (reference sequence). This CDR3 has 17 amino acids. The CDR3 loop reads CSARDGPLAGGTDTQYF. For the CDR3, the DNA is TGCAGTGCTAGAGATGGGCCCCTAGCGGGGGGGACAGATACGCAGTATTTT.

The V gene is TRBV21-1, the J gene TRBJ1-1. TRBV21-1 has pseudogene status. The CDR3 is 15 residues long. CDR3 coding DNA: TGTGCCAGCAGCAGCGAGGAAAGGATGAACACTGAAGCTTTCTTT. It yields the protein CASSSEERMNTEAFF.

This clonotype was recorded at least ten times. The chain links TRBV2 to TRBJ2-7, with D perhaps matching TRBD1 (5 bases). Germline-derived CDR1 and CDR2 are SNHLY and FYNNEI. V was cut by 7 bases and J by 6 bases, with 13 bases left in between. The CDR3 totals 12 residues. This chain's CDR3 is CASIAGMSEQYF. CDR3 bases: TGTGCCAGCATTGCAGGGATGAGCGAGCAGTACTTC.

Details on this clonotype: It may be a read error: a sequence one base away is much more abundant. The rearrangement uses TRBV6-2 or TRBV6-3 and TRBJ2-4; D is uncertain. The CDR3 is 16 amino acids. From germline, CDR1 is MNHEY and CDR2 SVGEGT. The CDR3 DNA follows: TGTGCCGGCAGTTACCTACACGCTCGGGTCGGAAACATTCAGTACTTC. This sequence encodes CAGSYLHARVGNIQYF.

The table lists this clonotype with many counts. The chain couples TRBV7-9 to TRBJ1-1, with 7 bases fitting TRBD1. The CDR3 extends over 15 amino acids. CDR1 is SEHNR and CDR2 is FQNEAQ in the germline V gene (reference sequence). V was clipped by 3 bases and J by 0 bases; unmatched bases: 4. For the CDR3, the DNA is TGTGCCAGCAGCTTGGCGACAGGGTTGAACACTGAAGCTTTCTTT. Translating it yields CASSLATGLNTEAFF. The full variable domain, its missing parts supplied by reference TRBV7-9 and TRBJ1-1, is DTGVSQNPRHKITKRGQNVTFRCDPISEHNRLYWYRQTLGQGPEFLTYFQNEAQLEKSRLLSDRFSAERPKGSFSTLEIQRTEQGDSAMYLCASSLATGLNTEAFFGQGTRLTVV.

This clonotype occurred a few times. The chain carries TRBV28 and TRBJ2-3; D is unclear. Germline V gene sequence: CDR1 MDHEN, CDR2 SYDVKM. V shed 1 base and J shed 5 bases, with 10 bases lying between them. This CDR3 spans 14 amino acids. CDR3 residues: CASSLSSSVDTQYF. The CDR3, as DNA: TGTGCCAGCAGTTTATCATCCAGTGTAGATACGCAGTATTTT. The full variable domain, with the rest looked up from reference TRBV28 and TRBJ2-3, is DVKVTQSSRYLVKRTGEKVFLECVQDMDHENMFWYRQDPGLGLRLIYFSYDVKMKEKGDIPEGYSVSREKKERFSLILESASTNQTSMYLCASSLSSSVDTQYFGPGTRLTVL.

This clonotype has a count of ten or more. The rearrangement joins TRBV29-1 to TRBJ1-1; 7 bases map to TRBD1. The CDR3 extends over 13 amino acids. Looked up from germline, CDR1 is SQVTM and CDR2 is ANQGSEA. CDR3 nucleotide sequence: TGCAGTCACACAGGGGCCACGAACACTGAAGCTTTCTTT. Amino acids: CSHTGATNTEAFF.

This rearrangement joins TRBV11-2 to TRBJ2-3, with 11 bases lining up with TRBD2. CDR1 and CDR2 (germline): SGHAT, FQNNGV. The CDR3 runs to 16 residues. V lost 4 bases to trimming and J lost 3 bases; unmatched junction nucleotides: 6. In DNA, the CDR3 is TGTGCCAGCAGCTCCGGCCTAGCGGGGGGAACAGATACGCAGTATTTT. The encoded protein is CASSSGLAGGTDTQYF.

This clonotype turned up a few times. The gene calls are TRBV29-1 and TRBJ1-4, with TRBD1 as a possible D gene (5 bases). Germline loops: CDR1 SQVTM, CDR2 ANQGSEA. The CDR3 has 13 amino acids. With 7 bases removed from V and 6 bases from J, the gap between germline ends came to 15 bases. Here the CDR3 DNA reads TGCAGCGCGGGGGGGATAGGGTATGAAAAACTGTTTTTT. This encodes CSAGGIGYEKLFF.